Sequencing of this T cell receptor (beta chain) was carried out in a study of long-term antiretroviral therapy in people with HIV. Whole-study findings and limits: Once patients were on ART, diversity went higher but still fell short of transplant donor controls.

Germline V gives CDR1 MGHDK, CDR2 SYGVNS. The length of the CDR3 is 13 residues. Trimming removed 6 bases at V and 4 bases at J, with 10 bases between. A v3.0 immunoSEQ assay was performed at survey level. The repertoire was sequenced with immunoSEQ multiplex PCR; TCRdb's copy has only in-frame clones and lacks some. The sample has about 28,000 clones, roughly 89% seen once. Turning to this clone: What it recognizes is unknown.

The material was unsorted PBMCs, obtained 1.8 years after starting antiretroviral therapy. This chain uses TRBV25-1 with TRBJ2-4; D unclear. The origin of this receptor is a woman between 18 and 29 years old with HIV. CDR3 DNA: TGTGCCAGCAGCTCAGCCGGAAAAAACATTCAGTACTTC. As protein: CASSSAGKNIQYF.